This T cell receptor (beta chain) was sequenced during a study of spatial heterogeneity in lung cancer. The wider study: There were consistently more beta-chain sequences detected than alpha-chain sequences. Every unique TCR and UMI combination, on average, appeared more than ten times in raw reads.

This clonotype was seen ten or more times. The CDR3 is 12 amino acids. V dropped 8 bases and J dropped 6 bases, with 13 bases sitting between them. The germline gives CDR1 MNHEY, CDR2 SVGEGT. The library protocol tagged each TCR cDNA with a unique molecular identifier. From the 5' RACE reads, TCRdb called clonotypes with MiXCR, one entry per CDR3 protein. The repertoire has tens of thousands of distinct CDR3 sequences, 13% of them found once; the top ten carry roughly 6.7%. Time point: sample taken at primary tumor resection. The sequenced material consisted of unsorted whole RNA from tumor, nontumor lung or frozen PBMC. The roughly 68 donors had untreated early-stage non-small cell lung cancer.

J is TRBJ1-2 and V is TRBV6-2 or TRBV6-3, with a tentative D call TRBD1 (5 bases). The clonotype comes from a male donor with early-stage non-small cell lung cancer. The sample was PBMCs, taken at surgery. The chain's CDR3 is CASQNPGDGYTF. DNA for the CDR3: TGTGCCAGCCAAAACCCGGGGGATGGCTACACCTTC.